Listed below are T cell receptor beta chains from one sample, sequenced in a study of CD8 T cells in ankylosing spondylitis. TCRdb re-called the 5' RACE reads with MiXCR, one entry per CDR3 protein. This table has around 770,000 distinct CDR3 sequences, roughly 12% appearing once. The specimen sequenced was blood, either unsorted or a sorted T cell fraction (not recorded which). The receptors shown here come from a male donor with ankylosing spondylitis. CDR3s include the opening cysteine and the closing phenylalanine or tryptophan. D genes are given only for firm matches. A clone size is listed for some rows: how often the clone was seen (once, few, many), or a class if it is expanded.

J gene | D gene | V gene | clone size | CDR3 DNA | CDR3 protein
TRBJ2-2 | NA | TRBV20-1 | few | TGCAGTGCCCTGGGACCTAACACCGGGGAGCTGTTTTTT | CSALGPNTGELFF
TRBJ1-1 | TRBD1 | TRBV20-1 | NA | TGCATGACAGGGGAGAACACTGAAGCTTTCTTT | CMTGENTEAFF
TRBJ2-5 | NA | TRBV5-1 | NA | TGCGCCAGCAGCATAACACCCCAAGAGACCCAGTACTTC | CASSITPQETQYF
TRBJ2-1 | NA | TRBV20-1 | few | TGCAGCATGCTAAGGACTGATGAGCAGTTCTTC | CSMLRTDEQFF
TRBJ2-1 | NA | TRBV6-1 | NA | TGTGCCAGCAGCCTCCGCGGTAGTTGGAATGAGCAGTTCTTC | CASSLRGSWNEQFF
TRBJ2-7 | NA | TRBV6-5 | few | TGTGCCAGCAGTTACTCTCCCAGGGGCCCTTACGAGCAGTACTTC | CASSYSPRGPYEQYF
TRBJ2-1 | TRBD1 | TRBV10-3 | NA | TGTGCCGTACGAAGCCGGGACAGGGGATACAATGAGCAGTTCTTC | CAVRSRDRGYNEQFF
TRBJ1-2 | TRBD1 | TRBV27 | many | TGTGCCAGCAGTAGGGACAGGGGGCGTATCTATGGCTACACCTTC | CASSRDRGRIYGYTF
TRBJ2-1 | NA | TRBV30 | NA | TGTGCCTGGAGCCGGGAAAAAGTCAAGATTGAGCAGTTCTTC | CAWSREKVKIEQFF
TRBJ2-5 | TRBD2 | TRBV5-1 | few | TGCGCCAGCAGCCCCCTAGCGGGACGAGAGACCCAGTACTTC | CASSPLAGRETQYF